Shown below are 9 T cell receptor beta chains from a single sample sequenced in a study of PD-1 blockade in classical Hodgkin lymphoma. Every single patient, without exception, relapsed after autologous stem cell transplantation, and brentuximab vedotin exposure varied. Generated by immunoSEQ multiplex PCR, the TCRdb table keeps only in-frame clones and is missing some. The sample carries fewer than 15,000 clones, roughly 69% recorded once. Sequences were derived from peripheral blood mononuclear cells (PBMCs), sampled at baseline. Every receptor here comes from a human donor with classical Hodgkin lymphoma.

V gene TRBV12-5 combines with J gene TRBJ1-1; 9 bases line up with TRBD1. The ends lost 8 bases at V and 7 bases at J; junction bases unmatched: 11. Germline loops: CDR1 LGHNT, CDR2 FRNRAP. The CDR3 is 14 residues long. Here the CDR3 reads CASNRGHEGDEAFF. The CDR3 DNA follows: TGTGCTAGTAACAGGGGGCACGAAGGGGATGAAGCTTTCTTT.

The genes are TRBV27 and TRBJ2-7; D remains ambiguous. Germline V CDR1 and CDR2: MNHEY, SMNVEV (reference sequence). V lost 6 bases, J lost 6 bases, and 18 bases lay in between. The CDR3 length is 14 residues. The CDR3 DNA reads TGTGCCAGCAGCCCCAGGACCGGATACCGCGAGCAGTACTTC. This codes for CASSPRTGYREQYF.

This clone was seen a single time. The chain couples TRBV6-5 to TRBJ2-4; TRBD2 might be the D (7 bases). Germline V CDR1 and CDR2: MNHEY, SVGAGI. The V and J ends lost 0 bases and 2 bases respectively, with 8 bases between them. The CDR3 sequence is 15 residues long. CDR3 in amino acids: CASSYSGGPKNIQYF. The CDR3, as DNA: TGTGCCAGCAGTTACTCGGGGGGGCCCAAAAACATTCAGTACTTC.

This clone was seen a few times. The V and J genes are TRBV5-1 and TRBJ1-2, with D possibly being TRBD1 (5 bases). The V gene's germline CDR1 is SGHRS and CDR2 YFSETQ. The CDR3 is made up of 15 amino acids. V was trimmed by 4 bases and J by 6 bases, leaving 19 bases between them. The chain's CDR3 is CASSMYGPPDNGYTF. In DNA form, the CDR3 reads TGCGCCAGCAGCATGTACGGGCCTCCGGACAATGGCTACACCTTC. Filled out from reference TRBV5-1 and TRBJ1-2, the complete variable domain reads KAGVTQTPRYLIKTRGQQVTLSCSPISGHRSVSWYQQTPGQGLQFLFEYFSETQRNKGNFPGRFSGRQFSNSRSEMNVSTLELGDSALYLCASSMYGPPDNGYTFGSGTRLTVV.

This clone has a single count. The chain has TRBV7-2 and TRBJ2-7; D remains ambiguous. Germline values: CDR1 SGHTA, CDR2 FQGNSA. The CDR3 spans 12 residues. The ends were cut back, 4 bases at V and 2 bases at J, with 6 bases in the middle. CDR3 coding DNA: TGTGCCAGCAGCTCTACTACCTACGAGCAGTACTTC. This sequence encodes CASSSTTYEQYF.

This clone was detected only a few times. The rearrangement uses TRBV4-1 and TRBJ2-1, with D perhaps TRBD2 (6 bases). The ends were cut back, 1 base at V and 4 bases at J, with 14 bases in the middle. The germline gives CDR1 MGHRA, CDR2 YSYEKL. CDR3 length equals 16 residues. CDR3 nucleotides: TGCGCCAGCAGCCAAGTGGCAGGGACTCTGTACAATGAGCAGTTCTTC. Its protein is CASSQVAGTLYNEQFF.

The chain joins TRBV6-5 to TRBJ1-2; a possible D gene is TRBD1 (5 bases). The CDR3 consists of 14 residues. V was pared by 7 bases and J by 3 bases, with 15 bases between. The germline V gene encodes CDR1 MNHEY and CDR2 SVGAGI. The CDR3 DNA follows: TGTGCCAGCACCAACTCGGCGACAGACTATGGCTACACCTTC. This sequence encodes CASTNSATDYGYTF.

In this sample, this clone turned up once. Because the CDR3's place on the DNA is in doubt, the DNA is left out and the CDR3 is given as listed by TCRdb. The chain employs TRBV10-2 and TRBJ1-1. Including both end residues, the CDR3 is 14 amino acids long. The germline V gene has CDR1 WSHSY and CDR2 SAAADI. The CDR3 is CASSESGRATEAFF.

The chain recombines TRBV11-2 with TRBJ2-7; TRBD2 matches 7 bases. Germline CDR1 SGHAT, CDR2 FQNNGV. CDR3 size: 14 residues. The V and J ends lost 6 bases and 6 bases, in that order; junction bases with no gene match: 11. CDR3 in DNA: TGTGCCAGCAGTCCCGAGAGCGGGAAAGGCGAGCAGTACTTC. It encodes CASSPESGKGEQYF. Combining the CDR3 with reference TRBV11-2 and TRBJ2-7 gives the whole variable domain EAGVAQSPRYKIIEKRQSVAFWCNPISGHATLYWYQQILGQGPKLLIQFQNNGVVDDSQLPKDRFSAERLKGVDSTLKIQPAKLEDSAVYLCASSPESGKGEQYFGPGTRLTVT.